These 20 T cell receptor beta chains originate from one sample sequenced in a study of spatial heterogeneity in lung cancer. TCRdb reprocessed the 5' RACE reads via MiXCR and lists one record per CDR3 protein. The table has tens of thousands of distinct CDR3 sequences, roughly 12% seen once; the top ten hold roughly 39%. Time point specified: sample taken at primary tumor resection. Whole RNA obtained from tumor, nontumor lung or frozen PBMC underwent sequencing without sorting. The sample here was PBMCs, taken at surgery. All receptors come from a male donor with early-stage non-small cell lung cancer.

This clonotype turned up a few times. V gene TRBV7-2 combines with J gene TRBJ2-7; 7 nucleotides match TRBD2. J gave up 5 bases and V 0 bases, and 4 bases lay outside the gene matches. CDR3 length equals 14 residues. The germline V gene encodes CDR1 SGHTA and CDR2 FQGNSA. CDR3 residues: CASSLAGGPDEQYF. For the CDR3, the DNA is TGTGCCAGCAGCTTAGCGGGAGGGCCCGACGAGCAGTACTTC.

This clonotype has ten or more counts. The V and J genes are TRBV6-5 and TRBJ1-6; D unresolved. CDR1 and CDR2 (germline): MNHEY, SVGAGI. The CDR3 contains 11 residues. With 9 bases removed from V and 7 bases from J, the gap between germline ends came to 7 bases. CDR3 in DNA: TGTGCCAGTGGTGAGAATTCACCCCTCCACTTT. It specifies CASGENSPLHF.

The rearrangement uses TRBV7-2 and TRBJ2-7; D gene unclear. The germline V and J ends were trimmed by 1 base and 5 bases, with 6 bases remaining between them. The V gene's germline CDR1 is SGHTA and CDR2 FQGNSA. The CDR3 has 12 amino acids. CDR3 residues: CASSLGENEQYF. CDR3 coding DNA: TGTGCCAGCAGCTTAGGGGAAAACGAGCAGTACTTC. The whole variable domain, filled in from reference TRBV7-2 and TRBJ2-7, reads GAGVSQSPSNKVTEKGKDVELRCDPISGHTALYWYRQSLGQGLEFLIYFQGNSAPDKSGLPSDRFSAERTGGSVSTLTIQRTQQEDSAVYLCASSLGENEQYFGPGTRLTVT.

V is TRBV12-3 or TRBV12-4 and J is TRBJ1-6, with 11 nucleotides matching TRBD1. The trim removed 5 bases at V and 8 bases at J, leaving 5 bases unmatched. The CDR3 is 15 amino acids. The CDR3 DNA reads TGTGCCAGCAGTGTAAGGACAGGGGGCTATTCACCCCTCCACTTT. It codes for CASSVRTGGYSPLHF.

This clonotype was recorded a few times. The chain links TRBV18 to TRBJ1-1; no clear D gene. The ends were cut back, 5 bases at V and 8 bases at J, with 9 bases in the middle. The CDR3 runs to 11 residues. Germline CDR1 and CDR2: KGHSH and LQKENI. CDR3 DNA: TGTGCCAGCTCAGCGGGGTACGAAGCTTTCTTT. The encoded protein is CASSAGYEAFF.

This clonotype has at least ten counts. V gene TRBV7-3 combines with J gene TRBJ2-3; TRBD2 is a possible D gene (6 bases). V was cut by 5 bases and J by 4 bases, with 13 bases left in between. CDR1 and CDR2 (germline): SGHTA, FQGTGA. This CDR3 spans 14 amino acids. In DNA, the CDR3 is TGTGCCAGCAGCCCATGGGGCGGGGCAGATACGCAGTATTTT. Protein: CASSPWGGADTQYF.

This clonotype was detected a few times. The chain links TRBV29-1 to TRBJ2-1, with 15 bases aligning to TRBD2. The V gene's germline CDR1 is SQVTM and CDR2 ANQGSEA. With 7 bases clipped from V and 2 bases from J, the junction kept 3 bases outside the gene matches. The CDR3 covers 15 residues. In nucleotides, the CDR3 is TGCAGCGGCAGGACTAGCGGGGGGGCCTACAATGAGCAGTTCTTC. Translating gives CSGRTSGGAYNEQFF.

This clonotype has a count of ten or more. The rearrangement joins TRBV27 to TRBJ2-7, with 8 nucleotides matching TRBD1. The J segment lost 3 bases and the V segment lost 6 bases, leaving 7 bases of the junction unmatched. In germline, CDR1 is MNHEY, CDR2 SMNVEV (reference sequence). CDR3 length: 14 residues. The CDR3: CASRRGTGDYEQYF. The CDR3 nucleotides read TGTGCCAGCAGGCGCGGGACAGGAGACTACGAGCAGTACTTC.

This clonotype was seen a few times. V usage is TRBV7-9 and J usage is TRBJ2-7, with D possibly matching TRBD2 (6 bases). V was trimmed by 5 bases and J by 4 bases, leaving 12 bases between them. CDR1 SEHNR and CDR2 FQNEAQ come from the germline V gene (reference sequence). The CDR3 has 13 residues. The CDR3 DNA sequence: TGTGCCAGCAGCCGTTCTGGAGGGTACGAGCAGTACTTC. It yields the protein CASSRSGGYEQYF.

This clonotype was recorded a few times. The V and J genes are TRBV5-1 and TRBJ2-5; tentatively, D is TRBD2 (5 bases). V dropped 0 bases and J dropped 4 bases, with 10 bases sitting between them. CDR3 length equals 14 residues. Per the germline V gene, CDR1 is SGHRS and CDR2 is YFSETQ. For the CDR3, the DNA is TGCGCCAGCAGCTTGGGGACTGGCCCAGAGACCCAGTACTTC. Translated: CASSLGTGPETQYF. The full variable domain, rest sourced from reference TRBV5-1 and TRBJ2-5, is KAGVTQTPRYLIKTRGQQVTLSCSPISGHRSVSWYQQTPGQGLQFLFEYFSETQRNKGNFPGRFSGRQFSNSRSEMNVSTLELGDSALYLCASSLGTGPETQYFGPGTRLLVL.

The sample holds one count of this clonotype. The junction departs from germline at one end; a sequencing error may be responsible. This chain uses TRBV5-1 with TRBJ1-3; D is ambiguous. The CDR3 sequence is 14 residues long. Germline CDR1 reads SGHRS; CDR2 reads YFSETQ. The CDR3 protein is CASSSGPLGDTIYF. The CDR3, as DNA: TGCGCCAGCAGCAGTGGACCGCTTGGAGACACCATATATTTT.

The chain combines TRBV5-1 with TRBJ2-3, with 7 bases identical to TRBD1. V lost 3 bases, J lost 4 bases, and 11 bases stayed unmatched. This CDR3 contains 16 residues. Germline V CDR1 and CDR2: SGHRS, YFSETQ. The CDR3 loop is CASSSSTGMGSDTQYF. The DNA of the CDR3 is TGCGCCAGCAGCTCCTCGACAGGGATGGGTTCAGATACGCAGTATTTT.

Ten or more counts support this clonotype. J is TRBJ2-3 and V is TRBV7-3; 7 positions match TRBD1. The CDR3 has 15 amino acids. Trimming removed 3 bases from V and 4 bases from J; junction bases left unmatched: 7. The V gene's germline CDR1 is SGHTA and CDR2 FQGTGA. This CDR3 reads CASSFQTGSPDTQYF. The CDR3 DNA reads TGTGCCAGCAGCTTTCAGACAGGGTCCCCAGATACGCAGTATTTT.

The chain has TRBV11-2 and TRBJ1-1; the D gene is possibly TRBD1 (6 bases). This CDR3 has 13 amino acids. From germline, CDR1 is SGHAT and CDR2 FQNNGV. V lost 5 bases and J 5 bases, leaving 12 bases between the germline ends. The CDR3 DNA follows: TGTGCCAGCAGCCTTACAGGGTGGACTGAAGCTTTCTTT. It yields the protein CASSLTGWTEAFF.

This clonotype has a handful of counts. This rearrangement joins TRBV5-5 to TRBJ2-2; possibly TRBD1 for D (6 bases). Germline V gene sequence: CDR1 SGHKS, CDR2 YYEKEE (reference sequence). The CDR3 has 17 amino acids. V lost 3 bases, J lost 3 bases, and 18 bases lay in between. CDR3 region: CASSSRGGSVDTGELFF. The CDR3 DNA reads as TGTGCCAGCAGCTCACGTGGGGGCAGTGTAGACACCGGGGAGCTGTTTTTT.

This clonotype has at least ten counts. The DNA of the CDR3 is TGTGCCAGCAGTGAAGGGGCAGGGGAATGGGAGCAGTACTTC. It specifies CASSEGAGEWEQYF. The V gene is TRBV2, the J gene TRBJ2-7, with D possibly matching TRBD1 (6 bases). The germline CDR1 and CDR2 sequences are SNHLY and FYNNEI. Trimming stripped 1 base from V and 7 bases from J, with 14 bases between. The length of the CDR3 is 14 residues.

This clonotype has more than one count but fewer than ten. This chain connects TRBV7-2 to TRBJ1-6; possibly TRBD1 for D (6 bases). Trimming removed 3 bases at V and 7 bases at J, with 13 bases between. The CDR3 loop spans 15 amino acids. The germline CDR1 and CDR2 sequences are SGHTA and FQGNSA. The CDR3 sequence is CASSFRDTENSPLHF. DNA of the CDR3: TGTGCCAGCAGCTTCCGGGACACGGAGAATTCACCCCTCCACTTT.

This clonotype was recorded a few times. J is TRBJ2-3 and V is TRBV7-3; tentatively, D is TRBD1 or TRBD2 (5 bases each). Germline V gene sequence: CDR1 SGHTA, CDR2 FQGTGA. With 8 bases removed from V and 3 bases from J, the gap between germline ends came to 30 bases. CDR3 length: 19 residues. This CDR3 is CASSFFGIGGTVGTDTQYF. CDR3 nucleotides: TGTGCCAGCTCCTTCTTCGGGATTGGTGGGACGGTCGGGACAGATACGCAGTATTTT.

This chain joins TRBV28 and TRBJ2-7, with 8 bases aligning to TRBD1. The CDR3 is made up of 18 amino acids. V lost 7 bases and J lost 8; bases outside the gene matches: 25. In germline, CDR1 is MDHEN, CDR2 SYDVKM. The CDR3 here is CASTSPSPTTGVPGQQYF. CDR3 bases: TGTGCCAGCACCTCTCCCTCCCCCACGACAGGGGTTCCGGGCCAGCAGTACTTC.

This clonotype was detected a few times. CDR3 DNA: TGTGCCAGCAGCTTAGACGCTTCAGGGGGCCGCTCCCAGCATTTT. Amino acids: CASSLDASGGRSQHF. The V call is TRBV7-2, the J call TRBJ1-5; 8 bases align to TRBD1. V dropped 1 base and J dropped 11; count of bases not matched to a gene: 10. The CDR3 is 15 residues long. Germline CDR1 and CDR2: SGHTA and FQGNSA.